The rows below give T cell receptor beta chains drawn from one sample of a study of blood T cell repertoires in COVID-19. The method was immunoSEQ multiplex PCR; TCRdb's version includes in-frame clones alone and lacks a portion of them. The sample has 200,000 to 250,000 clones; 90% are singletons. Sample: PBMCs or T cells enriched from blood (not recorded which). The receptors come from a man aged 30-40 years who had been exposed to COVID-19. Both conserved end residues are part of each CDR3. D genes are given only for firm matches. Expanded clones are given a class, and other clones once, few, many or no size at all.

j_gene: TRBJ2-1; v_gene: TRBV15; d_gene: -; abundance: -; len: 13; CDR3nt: TGTGCCACCTTACGGACGACGGGGAATGAGCAGTTCTTC; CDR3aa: CATLRTTGNEQFF
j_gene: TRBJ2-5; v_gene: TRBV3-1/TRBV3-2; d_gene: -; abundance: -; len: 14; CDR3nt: TGTGCCAGCAGCCAAGAATACAGCCAAGAGACCCAGTACTTC; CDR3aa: CASSQEYSQETQYF
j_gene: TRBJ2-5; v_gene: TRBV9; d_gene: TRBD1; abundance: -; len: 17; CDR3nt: TGTGCCAGCAGCCCACGGGACAGGGATCGGGCTTTGGAGACCCAGTACTTC; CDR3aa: CASSPRDRDRALETQYF
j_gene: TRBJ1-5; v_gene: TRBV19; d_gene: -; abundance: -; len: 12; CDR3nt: TGTGCCAGTAGGCAGGGCAATCAGCCCCAGCATTTT; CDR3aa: CASRQGNQPQHF
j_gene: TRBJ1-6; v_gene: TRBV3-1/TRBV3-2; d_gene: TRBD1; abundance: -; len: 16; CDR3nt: TGTGCCAGCAGCCAGGGGGGGACAGGGGGCAATTCACCCCTCCACTTT; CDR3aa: CASSQGGTGGNSPLHF
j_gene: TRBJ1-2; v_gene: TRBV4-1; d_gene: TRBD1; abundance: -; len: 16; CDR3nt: TGCGCCAGCAGCCAATCATCCCCCGACAGGGTCGGCGGCTACACCTTC; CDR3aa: CASSQSSPDRVGGYTF
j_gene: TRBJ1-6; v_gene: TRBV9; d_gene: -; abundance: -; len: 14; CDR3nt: TGTGCCAGCATGGCCGGACTTATGGATTCACCCCTCCACTTT; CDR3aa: CASMAGLMDSPLHF
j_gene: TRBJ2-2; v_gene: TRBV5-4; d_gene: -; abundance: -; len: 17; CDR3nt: TGTGCCAGCAGTTATGCTGCCGGGACTCAGAACACCGGGGAGCTGTTTTTT; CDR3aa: CASSYAAGTQNTGELFF
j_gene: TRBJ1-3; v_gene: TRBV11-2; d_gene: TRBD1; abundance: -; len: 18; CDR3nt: TGTGCCAGCAGCCAGGACAGGCGTTCCCTTCTCTCTGGAAACACCATATATTTT; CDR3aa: CASSQDRRSLLSGNTIYF
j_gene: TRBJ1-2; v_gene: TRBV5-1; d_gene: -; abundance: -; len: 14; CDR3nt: TGCGCCAGCAACCAAGCCAGGGATGACTATGGCTACACCTTC; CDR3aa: CASNQARDDYGYTF
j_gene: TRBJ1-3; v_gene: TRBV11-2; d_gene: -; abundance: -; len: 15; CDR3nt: TGTGCCAGCAGCAAACAGTTACGCTCTGGAAACACCATATATTTT; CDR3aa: CASSKQLRSGNTIYF
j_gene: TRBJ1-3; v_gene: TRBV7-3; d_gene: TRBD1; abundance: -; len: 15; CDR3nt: TGTGCCAGCAGCTCCGGACAGGGGGTTGGAAACACCATATATTTT; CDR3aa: CASSSGQGVGNTIYF
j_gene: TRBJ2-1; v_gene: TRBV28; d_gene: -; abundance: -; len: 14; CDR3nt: TGTGCCAGCAGCCCAACAACCCTCGCCAATGAGCAGTTCTTC; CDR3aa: CASSPTTLANEQFF
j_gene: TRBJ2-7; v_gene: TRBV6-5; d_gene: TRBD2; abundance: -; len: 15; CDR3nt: TGTGCCAGCAGTAGAAGCGGGGGGGCCGAAGGCGAGCAGTACTTC; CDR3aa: CASSRSGGAEGEQYF
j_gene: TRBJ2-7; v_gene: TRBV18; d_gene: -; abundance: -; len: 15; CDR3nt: TGTGCCAGCTCTCACAACCCCGGGAGCTCCTACGAGCAGTACTTC; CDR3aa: CASSHNPGSSYEQYF
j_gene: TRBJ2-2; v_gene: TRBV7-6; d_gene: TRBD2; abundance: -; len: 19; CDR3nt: TGTGCCAGCAGCCAGAATAGCGGGGGGGTCGACCCTAACACCGGGGAGCTGTTTTTT; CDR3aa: CASSQNSGGVDPNTGELFF
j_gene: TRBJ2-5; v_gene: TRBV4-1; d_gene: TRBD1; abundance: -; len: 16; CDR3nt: TGCGCCAGCAGCCGAACCCGGGACAGGGGTACAGAGACCCAGTACTTC; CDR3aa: CASSRTRDRGTETQYF
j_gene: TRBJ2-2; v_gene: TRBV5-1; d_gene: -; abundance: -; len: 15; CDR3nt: TGCGCCAGTAAACCGGGACAACTGAACACCGGGGAGCTGTTTTTT; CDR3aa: CASKPGQLNTGELFF
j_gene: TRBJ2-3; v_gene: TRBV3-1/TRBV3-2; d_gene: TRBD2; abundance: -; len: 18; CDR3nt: TGTGCCAGCAGCCAGGCTATGACTAGCGGGGGTAGAACAGATACGCAGTATTTT; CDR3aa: CASSQAMTSGGRTDTQYF
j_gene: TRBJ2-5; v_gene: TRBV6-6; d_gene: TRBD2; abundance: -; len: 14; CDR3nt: TGTGCCAGCAGTGTAGCGGGGGGGAGGGAGACCCAGTACTTC; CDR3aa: CASSVAGGRETQYF
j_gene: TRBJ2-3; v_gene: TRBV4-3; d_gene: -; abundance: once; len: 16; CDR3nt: TGCGCCAGCAGCCAAGAGGGAGGTCAGCTTGCAGATACGCAGTATTTT; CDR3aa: CASSQEGGQLADTQYF
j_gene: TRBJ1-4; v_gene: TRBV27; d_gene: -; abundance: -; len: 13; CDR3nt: TGTGCCAGCAGTGAGATTGGAGGGGAAAAACTGTTTTTT; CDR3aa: CASSEIGGEKLFF
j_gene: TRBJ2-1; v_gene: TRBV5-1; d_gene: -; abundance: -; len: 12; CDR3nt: TGCGCCAGCAGCCGCCGAGCCGATGAGCAGTTCTTC; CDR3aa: CASSRRADEQFF
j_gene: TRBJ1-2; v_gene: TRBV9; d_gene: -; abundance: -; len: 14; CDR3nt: TGTGCCAGCAGCGTAGGGCAGGCTAACTATGGCTACACCTTC; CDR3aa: CASSVGQANYGYTF
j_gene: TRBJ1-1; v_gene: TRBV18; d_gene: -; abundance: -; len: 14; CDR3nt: TGTGCCAGCTCACCATCCGGGGTGAACACTGAAGCTTTCTTT; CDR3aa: CASSPSGVNTEAFF
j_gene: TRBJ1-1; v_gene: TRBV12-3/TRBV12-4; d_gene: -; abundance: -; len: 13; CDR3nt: TGTGCCAGCAGTTTATTCGGGGGTGACAAGGCTTTCTTT; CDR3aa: CASSLFGGDKAFF
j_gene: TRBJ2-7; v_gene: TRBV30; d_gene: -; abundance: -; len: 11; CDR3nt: TGTGCCTGGAGTGTAGATCGGGAGCAGTACTTC; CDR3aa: CAWSVDREQYF
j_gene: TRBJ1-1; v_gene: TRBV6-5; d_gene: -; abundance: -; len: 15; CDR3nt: TGTGCCAGCAGTTACGACGGACATGAGAACACTGAAGCTTTCTTT; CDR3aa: CASSYDGHENTEAFF
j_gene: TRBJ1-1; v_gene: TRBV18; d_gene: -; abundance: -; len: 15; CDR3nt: TGTGCCAGCTCACCACCGACAAGCCCGAACACTGAAGCTTTCTTT; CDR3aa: CASSPPTSPNTEAFF
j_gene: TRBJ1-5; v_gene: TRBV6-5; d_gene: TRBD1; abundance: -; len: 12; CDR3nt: TGTGCCAGCAGTTCCCCGGACAGGGAACAGCATTTT; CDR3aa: CASSSPDREQHF
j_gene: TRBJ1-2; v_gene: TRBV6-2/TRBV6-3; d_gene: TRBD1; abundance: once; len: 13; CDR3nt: TGTGCCAGCAGTCCGGGACAGTCACATGGCTACACCTTC; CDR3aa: CASSPGQSHGYTF
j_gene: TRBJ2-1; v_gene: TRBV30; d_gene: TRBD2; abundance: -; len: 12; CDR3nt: TGTGCCTGGAGTGTTCAAGCGGGGGAGCAGTTCTTC; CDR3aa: CAWSVQAGEQFF
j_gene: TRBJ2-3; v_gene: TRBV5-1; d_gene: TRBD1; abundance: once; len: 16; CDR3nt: TGCGCCAGCAGCCTGACAGGGTACCACCGCACAGATACGCAGTATTTT; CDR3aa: CASSLTGYHRTDTQYF
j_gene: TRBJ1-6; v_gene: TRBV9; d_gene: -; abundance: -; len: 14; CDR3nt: TGTGCCAGCAGCACACAGTCTAGCGGTTCACCCCTCCACTTT; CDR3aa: CASSTQSSGSPLHF
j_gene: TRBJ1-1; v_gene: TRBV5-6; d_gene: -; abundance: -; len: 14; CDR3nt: TGTGCCAGCAGCAAAGGGACAAGGAACACTGAAGCTTTCTTT; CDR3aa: CASSKGTRNTEAFF
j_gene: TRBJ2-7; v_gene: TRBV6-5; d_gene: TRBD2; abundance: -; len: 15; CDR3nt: TGTGCCAGCAGTTACGGGGGAGGGAGCCCCTACGAGCAGTACTTC; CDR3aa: CASSYGGGSPYEQYF
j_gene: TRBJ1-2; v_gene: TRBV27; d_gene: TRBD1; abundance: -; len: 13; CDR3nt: TGTGCCAGCAGCCCCGGGACAGGGTATGGCTACACCTTC; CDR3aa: CASSPGTGYGYTF
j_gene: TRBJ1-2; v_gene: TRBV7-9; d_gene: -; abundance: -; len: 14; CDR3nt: TGTGCCAGCAGCCCACAGAGCGGAGAGTTTAGCTACACCTTC; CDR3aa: CASSPQSGEFSYTF
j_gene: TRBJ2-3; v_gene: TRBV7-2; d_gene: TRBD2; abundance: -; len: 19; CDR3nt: TGTGCCAGCAGCTTAAGATTTCCTAGCGGGGGGGATTCGGGAGATACGCAGTATTTT; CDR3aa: CASSLRFPSGGDSGDTQYF
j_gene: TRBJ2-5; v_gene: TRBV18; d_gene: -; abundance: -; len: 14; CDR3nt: TGTGCCAGCTCACACAGGGGAGGCGAGGAGACCCAGTACTTC; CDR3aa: CASSHRGGEETQYF
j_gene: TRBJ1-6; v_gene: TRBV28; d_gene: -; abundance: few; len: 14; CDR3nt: TGTGCCAGCAGTCTCCCAGTACCGGTCGGGCCCCTCCACTTT; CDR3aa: CASSLPVPVGPLHF
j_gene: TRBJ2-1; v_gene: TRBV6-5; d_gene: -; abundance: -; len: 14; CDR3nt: TGTGCCAGCAGTTACACCCCCAGAAACAATGAGCAGTTCTTC; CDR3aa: CASSYTPRNNEQFF
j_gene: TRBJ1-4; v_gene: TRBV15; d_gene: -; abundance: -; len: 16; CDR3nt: TGTGCCACCAGCAGAGACCTAGCTATTTCAGGCGAAAAACTGTTTTTT; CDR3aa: CATSRDLAISGEKLFF
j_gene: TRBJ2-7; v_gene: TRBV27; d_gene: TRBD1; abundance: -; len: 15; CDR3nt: TGTGCCAGCAGTTTGAGGAGGACAGGACCCTACGAGCAGTACTTC; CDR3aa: CASSLRRTGPYEQYF
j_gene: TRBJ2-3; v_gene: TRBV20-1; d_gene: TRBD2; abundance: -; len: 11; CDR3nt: TGCAGTGCTCCCCGGACTAGTTTTCTGCATTTT; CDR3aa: CSAPRTSFLHF